This T cell receptor beta chain stems from a study of blood T cell repertoires in COVID-19. As originally analysed: Reference gene primers were amplified, and this amplification served to estimate nucleated cell counts. Using immunoSEQ multiplex PCR, the repertoire was profiled, and TCRdb retains in-frame clones only, with some absent. V and J calls and clone size come straight from that table; D and trimming were deduced from the DNA. The sample yields hundreds of thousands of clones, more than 70% seen once. In terms of age and location, participants ranged from roughly 18 to 100 years and lived in about two dozen US areas. Allocation to cohorts depended on clinical history reported by the participants. The CDR3 consists of 16 residues. The germline gives CDR1 SGHDN, CDR2 FVKESK. J lost 7 bases, V lost 5 bases, and 15 bases had no gene match.

V and J are TRBV14 and TRBJ2-5, with 8 bases lining up with TRBD1. The sequencing input was PBMCs or T cells enriched from blood (not recorded which). The source of this sequence is a woman aged 18-29 years who had been exposed to COVID-19. This CDR3 is CASSTPDRGVRGTQYF. In nucleotides, the CDR3 is TGTGCCAGCAGCACCCCCGACAGGGGCGTGCGTGGGACCCAGTACTTC.